This T cell receptor beta chain was found in a study of T cell clonality in common variable immunodeficiency. General study points: CVID subjects showed higher TCRbeta clonality than healthy controls.

Generated by immunoSEQ multiplex PCR, the TCRdb table keeps only in-frame clones and is missing some. Observed in the sample are some 80,000 clones, none of them singletons. Per germline, CDR1 SGHTA and CDR2 FQGTGA. Germline trimming cut 5 bases from V and 4 bases from J; bases unmatched to any gene: 12. The CDR3 contains 16 residues. This clone was picked up many times. The antigen is unknown. The CDR3 end is not reached by the read, which stops 3 residues before it; the germline J gene fills it in. This TCR derives from a person aged 18-70 years in good health. The sample was peripheral blood mononuclear cells. This chain joins TRBV7-3 and TRBJ2-3, with 7 nucleotides matching TRBD1. CDR3 region: CASSAQTGVPPDTQYF. The part of the CDR3 DNA that was read is TGTGCCAGCAGCGCCCAAACAGGGGTTCCCCCAGATACG.